This record concerns one T cell receptor (beta chain) sequence. The record originates from a study of blood T cell repertoires in COVID-19. Study summary: Some COVID-19 samples were acute and others convalescent; all came from the United States, Italy and Spain.

Data came from immunoSEQ multiplex PCR; TCRdb stores just in-frame clones and leaves some out. The sample has approximately 440,000 clones; about 92% are singletons. From germline, CDR1 is DFQATT and CDR2 SNEGSKA (reference sequence). V shed 5 bases and J 7 bases; nucleotides not matched to a gene: 12. This CDR3 is built from 14 residues. Donors of Cohort 3 who recovered were those that had two negative PCRs, clearance, or symptom resolution. The source of this sequence is a man between 18 and 29 years old who had recovered from COVID-19. What was sequenced was PBMCs or T cells enriched from blood (not recorded which). The chain is built from TRBV20-1 and TRBJ2-7; 9 nucleotides line up with TRBD2. For the CDR3, the DNA is TGCAGTGCTGGTGCCGGGACTAGCTTTTATGAGCAGTACTTC. Translation: CSAGAGTSFYEQYF.